This paragraph reports one T cell receptor beta chain. Its specificity is unknown. This sample stems from a study of cytomegalovirus exposure and HLA in healthy donors. General observations from the study: Among TCR beta chains, those listed as cytomegalovirus-associated numbered 164. Clusters of TCRs from the first cohort tended to co-occur in the 90 to 150 validation repertoires (as a later analysis found). Researchers reported that three CMV-associated chains were confirmed in vitro as CMV antigen-specific. Reports showed the classifier diagnosing cytomegalovirus status with high specificity and sensitivity.

Only in-frame clones appear in the TCRdb table, and some are missing; sequencing was by immunoSEQ multiplex PCR. The data show 350,000 or so clones, 75% to 90% seen once. This clonotype was sampled from a young woman in good health and CMV-seronegative. What was sequenced was PBMCs.

The CDR3 DNA is TGTGCCAGCAGCTTAGCGGGGGGGACAGGGCAGAGGCGGCAGCCCCAGCATTTT. Translating it yields CASSLAGGTGQRRQPQHF. The chain couples TRBV7-2 to TRBJ1-5; 9 bases line up with TRBD1. The CDR3 spans 18 residues. V shed 0 bases, J shed 7 bases, and the junction held 13 bases outside the gene matches. Germline V gene data show CDR1 as SGHTA and CDR2 as FQGNSA.